This T cell receptor beta chain was retrieved from a study of monozygotic twins with inflammatory bowel disease. About 3,200 ng of total RNA went into each TCR library. Reprocessing the 5' RACE reads, TCRdb reports a single entry for every CDR3 protein and omits DNA. This sample's clone table lists roughly 330,000 distinct CDR3 sequences. Blood was drawn once per donor, and each sample measured 2 to 2.5 ml. The authors isolated total RNA from whole blood without sorting T cells. The sequenced material came from blood. The clonotype comes from a human donor with ulcerative colitis or Crohn's disease, or a healthy co-twin of an affected twin (not recorded which).

CDR3: CSALSEETQYF. This chain links TRBV20-1 with TRBJ2-5; TCRdb names TRBD2, which stays unverified in the absence of DNA. This CDR3 is 11 amino acids long. Germline assignment: CDR1 DFQATT and CDR2 SNEGSKA (reference sequence).